This T cell receptor beta chain was observed in a study of PD-1 blockade in mismatch repair-deficient tumors. The repertoire was sequenced with immunoSEQ multiplex PCR; TCRdb's copy has only in-frame clones and lacks some. The sample contains around 30,000 clones, 65% to 85% of which appear only once. The germline CDR1 and CDR2 sequences are SGHRS and YFSETQ. The CDR3 sequence is 12 residues long. The V gene lost 1 base and the J gene lost 5 bases, with 6 bases spanning the gap. The specimen comprised PBMCs, sampled 6 weeks after starting pembrolizumab. This sequence joins TRBV5-1 and TRBJ2-5; D not certain. The source of this sequence is an adult with mismatch repair-deficient cancer. This chain's CDR3 is CASSLIPETQYF. The CDR3 DNA sequence: TGCGCCAGCAGCTTGATCCCGGAGACCCAGTACTTC.